A selection of T cell receptor beta chains follows, all from one sample in a study of T cell responses to AZD1222 COVID-19 vaccine. Here immunoSEQ multiplex PCR was the method, and the copy in TCRdb shows in-frame clones only, minus some. The sample records 110,000 or so clones, roughly 86% being singletons. Specimen: peripheral blood, collected on day 0 of MenACWY control vaccination. The receptor set was obtained from an adult in good health. Both conserved end residues are part of each CDR3. Each record gives: clone size, J gene, V gene, CDR3 length, D gene, CDR3 protein, CDR3 DNA. D genes are given only for firm matches. Some rows have no size entry. The others give once, few or many, or a class for an expanded clone.

>NA|TRBJ1-1|TRBV7-3|15|TRBD1
CASSLAAGTVTEAFF
TGTGCCAGCAGCTTAGCCGCCGGGACAGTCACTGAAGCTTTCTTT
>NA|TRBJ1-1|TRBV18|14|NA
CASSPASGNTEAFF
TGTGCCAGCTCACCAGCCTCCGGGAACACTGAAGCTTTCTTT
>NA|TRBJ2-1|TRBV7-2|16|NA
CASSWTPGPGAAEQFF
TGTGCCAGCAGCTGGACACCGGGCCCCGGGGCGGCTGAGCAGTTCTTC
>NA|TRBJ1-3|TRBV12-3/TRBV12-4|12|NA
CVSGAGGNTIYF
TGTGTCTCCGGGGCCGGTGGAAACACCATATATTTT
>many|TRBJ1-5|TRBV29-1|12|NA
CSVGSLNQPQHF
TGCAGCGTTGGCAGCCTCAATCAGCCCCAGCATTTT
>NA|TRBJ1-1|TRBV7-3|13|NA
CASSFYQNTEAFF
TGTGCCAGCAGCTTTTATCAAAACACTGAAGCTTTCTTT
>NA|TRBJ2-1|TRBV7-8|16|TRBD2
CASSPRTSGSFDEQFF
TGTGCCAGCAGTCCAAGGACTAGCGGGAGTTTCGATGAGCAGTTCTTC
>NA|TRBJ2-3|TRBV5-1|17|TRBD2
CASSLGLAGGTTDTQYF
TGCGCCAGCAGCCTTGGACTAGCGGGGGGTACCACAGATACGCAGTATTTT
>NA|TRBJ1-5|TRBV18|16|NA
CASSPWTLDSNQPQHF
TGTGCCAGCTCACCCTGGACACTGGATAGCAATCAGCCCCAGCATTTT
>NA|TRBJ2-1|TRBV28|13|NA
CASSPRGRGRRFF
TGTGCCAGCTCCCCGAGGGGGAGGGGACGTCGGTTCTTC
>NA|TRBJ2-1|TRBV11-2|16|TRBD2
CASSLVGNGEGLRVFF
TGTGCCAGCAGCTTAGTAGGCAACGGGGAGGGCCTTCGGGTGTTCTTC
>NA|TRBJ1-4|TRBV15|15|NA
CATSRDPTIDSKLFF
TGTGCCACCAGCAGAGATCCCACAATCGACAGTAAACTGTTTTTT
>NA|TRBJ1-1|TRBV28|14|NA
CASSRQGSTVEAFF
TGTGCCAGCAGTAGGCAGGGCAGCACGGTTGAAGCTTTCTTT
>NA|TRBJ1-5|TRBV5-8|13|NA
CASSSVRNQPQHF
TGTGCCAGCAGCTCTGTACGCAATCAGCCCCAGCATTTT
>NA|TRBJ1-1|TRBV5-4|14|NA
CASSFPQRNTEAFF
TGTGCCAGCAGCTTTCCGCAGAGGAACACTGAAGCTTTCTTT
>NA|TRBJ2-1|TRBV6-5|13|NA
CASRRDIYNEQFF
TGTGCCAGCAGGCGGGACATTTACAATGAGCAGTTCTTC
>NA|TRBJ1-4|TRBV30|14|TRBD1
CAWKGTANNEKLFF
TGTGCCTGGAAGGGGACAGCGAATAATGAAAAACTGTTTTTT
>NA|TRBJ2-1|TRBV6-2/TRBV6-3|12|NA
CASSQGYNEQFF
TGTGCCAGCAGCCAGGGATACAATGAGCAGTTCTTC
>NA|TRBJ1-2|TRBV12-3/TRBV12-4|12|NA
CASSFSPGPYTF
TGTGCCAGCAGTTTTAGTCCCGGGCCTTACACCTTC
>NA|TRBJ2-5|TRBV28|10|NA
CASSQETQYF
TGTGCCAGCAGCCAAGAGACCCAGTACTTC
>NA|TRBJ1-4|TRBV14|13|TRBD1
CASTQGLGEKLFF
TGTGCCAGCACACAGGGGCTTGGGGAAAAACTGTTTTTT
>NA|TRBJ1-2|TRBV2|13|NA
CASSDSLRVRYTF
TGTGCCAGCAGTGACAGCTTAAGGGTTCGCTACACCTTC
>few|TRBJ2-3|TRBV6-4|16|NA
CASRAGTQASTDTQYF
TGTGCCAGCAGGGCCGGGACTCAAGCTAGCACAGATACGCAGTATTTT
>few|TRBJ1-4|TRBV12-3/TRBV12-4|12|NA
CASSFSQRELFF
TGTGCCAGCAGTTTCTCGCAGAGGGAACTGTTTTTT
>NA|TRBJ1-4|TRBV7-6|16|NA
CASSPRGGYSNEKLFF
TGTGCCAGCAGCCCGAGGGGGGGCTACTCCAATGAAAAACTGTTTTTT
>few|TRBJ2-7|TRBV18|15|TRBD1
CASSPPIQGAYEQYF
TGTGCCAGCTCACCCCCTATACAGGGGGCGTACGAGCAGTACTTC
>NA|TRBJ2-7|TRBV28|14|TRBD2
CASNPGGGGNEQYF
TGTGCCAGCAACCCGGGGGGGGGCGGAAACGAGCAGTACTTC
>NA|TRBJ1-5|TRBV28|15|NA
CASSLSGVGYQPQHF
TGTGCCAGCAGTTTATCAGGGGTGGGGTATCAGCCCCAGCATTTT
>NA|TRBJ2-5|TRBV5-4|17|TRBD2
CASSSGLAGHGRETQYF
TGTGCCAGCAGCTCGGGACTAGCGGGTCACGGGAGAGAGACCCAGTACTTC
>NA|TRBJ1-1|TRBV5-1|14|NA
CASSLGPANTEAFF
TGCGCCAGCAGCCTGGGCCCGGCGAACACTGAAGCTTTCTTT
>once|TRBJ1-2|TRBV14|16|NA
CASSQLTASGNYGYTF
TGTGCCAGCAGCCAATTGACGGCAAGTGGGAACTATGGCTACACCTTC
>NA|TRBJ2-7|TRBV7-3|15|NA
CASSLAPTDRYEQYF
TGTGCCAGCAGCCTAGCACCGACAGACCGCTACGAGCAGTACTTC
>NA|TRBJ2-5|TRBV27|14|NA
CASSSLLMQETQYF
TGTGCCAGCAGTTCCCTTTTGATGCAAGAGACCCAGTACTTC
>NA|TRBJ1-2|TRBV27|13|TRBD1
CASSPDRDYGYTF
TGTGCCAGCAGTCCCGACAGGGACTATGGCTACACCTTC
>NA|TRBJ2-7|TRBV28|14|NA
CASSLTGGDGEQYF
TGTGCCAGCAGTCTGACAGGCGGCGACGGGGAGCAGTACTTC
>NA|TRBJ1-1|TRBV29-1|15|NA
CSVVAGPEISTEAFF
TGCAGCGTTGTTGCGGGTCCTGAAATTAGCACTGAAGCTTTCTTT
>NA|TRBJ2-1|TRBV9|13|NA
CASSVSSDNEQFF
TGTGCCAGCAGCGTAAGCTCCGACAATGAGCAGTTCTTC
>NA|TRBJ2-7|TRBV7-6|15|TRBD1
CASSLAGQGAYEQYF
TGTGCCAGCAGCTTAGCCGGACAGGGGGCCTACGAGCAGTACTTC
>once|TRBJ1-2|TRBV28|14|NA
CASRDLTGGSGYTF
TGTGCCAGCAGGGACCTGACAGGCGGAAGTGGCTACACCTTC
>NA|TRBJ2-1|TRBV11-2|12|NA
CASSLDSRGGVF
TGTGCCAGCAGCTTAGATAGTCGGGGCGGGGTCTTC
>NA|TRBJ1-5|TRBV28|12|NA
CASSLRNQPQHF
TGTGCCAGCAGTTTACGTAATCAGCCCCAGCATTTT
>NA|TRBJ2-3|TRBV7-9|17|TRBD2
CASSSRDSGRFSDTQYF
TGTGCCAGCAGTTCCCGAGATAGCGGGAGGTTTTCAGATACGCAGTATTTT
>NA|TRBJ2-2|TRBV9|17|TRBD1
CASSVLGGAPNTGELFF
TGTGCCAGCAGCGTTCTAGGGGGCGCCCCGAACACCGGGGAGCTGTTTTTT
>NA|TRBJ2-7|TRBV29-1|13|NA
CSVRRLSSYEQYF
TGCAGCGTCCGTAGACTGTCCTCCTACGAGCAGTACTTC
>NA|TRBJ1-3|TRBV9|14|NA
CASSPNRAGNTIYF
TGTGCCAGCAGCCCCAACAGGGCTGGAAACACCATATATTTT
>NA|TRBJ1-2|TRBV28|18|TRBD1
CASSSQGASTFFLYGYTF
TGTGCCAGCAGCTCACAGGGGGCGAGCACCTTCTTCCTCTATGGCTACACCTTC
>NA|TRBJ2-7|TRBV7-2|15|TRBD2
CASSWRLAGRDEQYF
TGTGCCAGCAGCTGGCGGTTAGCGGGACGGGACGAGCAGTACTTC
>NA|TRBJ1-5|TRBV28|14|TRBD1
CASSPTTGHQPQHF
TGTGCCAGCAGTCCAACGACAGGGCATCAGCCCCAGCATTTT
>NA|TRBJ1-3|TRBV5-4|14|NA
CASSLMGSGNTIYF
TGTGCCAGCAGCTTGATGGGTTCCGGAAACACCATATATTTT
>NA|TRBJ2-6|TRBV18|16|NA
CASSPRAASGANVLTF
TGTGCCAGCTCACCACGCGCAGCTTCTGGGGCCAACGTCCTGACTTTC
>NA|TRBJ1-5|TRBV21-1|14|NA
CASSTGQGDQPQHF
TGTGCCAGCAGCACCGGACAGGGTGATCAGCCCCAGCATTTT
>NA|TRBJ1-2|TRBV2|12|NA
CASGRENYGYTF
TGTGCCAGCGGTCGGGAGAACTATGGCTACACCTTC
>NA|TRBJ2-3|TRBV7-7|15|NA
CASSPLSGVTDTQYF
TGTGCTAGCAGCCCCCTCTCCGGGGTCACAGATACGCAGTATTTT